The rows below give T cell receptor beta chains drawn from one sample of a study of blood T cells in healthy people across ages. Each CDR3 protein gets one entry after TCRdb re-called the 5' RACE reads with MiXCR. The profile shows about 620,000 distinct CDR3 sequences, around 50% of them singletons. Input material: blood. The receptors derive from a woman older than 75 in good health. The CDR3 runs from the conserved cysteine through the conserved F or W. A D gene is named only where the DNA matches it firmly. Clone size is shown for a subset of rows, as once, few, many or a class of expanded clone.

d_gene	v_gene	j_gene	abundance	CDR3nt	CDR3aa
-	TRBV19	TRBJ2-5	few	TGTGCCAGTAGTAACGCAGCTAAAGAGACCCAGTACTTC	CASSNAAKETQYF
TRBD2	TRBV7-2	TRBJ2-7	-	TGTGCCAGCAGCACCCGGACTAGCGGGAGGGCCCCACTATACGAGCAGTACTTC	CASSTRTSGRAPLYEQYF
TRBD2	TRBV6-6	TRBJ2-7	once	TGTGCCAGCAGTTACATAACTAGCGGGAGAACCGAGCAGTACTTC	CASSYITSGRTEQYF
TRBD2	TRBV7-6	TRBJ2-1	-	TGTGCCAGCAGCGCGGGACTACTCAATGAGCAGTTCTTC	CASSAGLLNEQFF
TRBD2	TRBV30	TRBJ2-7	many	TGTGCCTGGAGAGACCGACAGACGCGTTTAGCGGGCTACGAGCAGTACTTC	CAWRDRQTRLAGYEQYF
-	TRBV12-3/TRBV12-4	TRBJ1-2	few	TGTGCCAGCAGTTTAGGGCGGACTAACTATGGCTACACCTTC	CASSLGRTNYGYTF
-	TRBV7-2	TRBJ2-1	many	TGTGCCAGCAGCCGGCTCCAGACAGGCAATGAGCAGTTCTTC	CASSRLQTGNEQFF
-	TRBV20-1	TRBJ2-5	-	TGCAGTGCTTCTGGGCAATCGGGCGGAGAGACCCAGTACTTC	CSASGQSGGETQYF
TRBD1	TRBV25-1	TRBJ1-2	-	TGTGCCAGCAGAGGTACAGGGGGCCCCTATGGCTACACCTTC	CASRGTGGPYGYTF
-	TRBV5-1	TRBJ2-1	few	TGCGCCAGCAGCTTGGGGCGGGCCGGCTACAATGAGCAGTTCTTC	CASSLGRAGYNEQFF
-	TRBV5-1	TRBJ1-2	few	TGCGCCAGCAGCTGGTACGCGAGGCTTGGCTACACCTTC	CASSWYARLGYTF
TRBD2	TRBV29-1	TRBJ2-7	-	TGCAGCGTTGGCGCTAGCGGGAGGGACGAGCAGTACTTC	CSVGASGRDEQYF
-	TRBV11-2	TRBJ1-2	-	TGTGCCAGCAGCTTAGTGGGCGGGGGCCCCTATGGCTACACCTTC	CASSLVGGGPYGYTF
-	TRBV24-1	TRBJ2-2	-	TGTGCCACCAGTGCCAAAGGGGTCGGCACCGGGGAGCTGTTTTTT	CATSAKGVGTGELFF
-	TRBV20-1	TRBJ2-5	many	TGCAGTGCTAGAGGCCCTCAACAGGGATGGGAGACCCAGTACTTC	CSARGPQQGWETQYF
-	TRBV3-1	TRBJ2-1	-	TGTGCCAGCAGGATGGAAAGCTCCTACAATGAGCAGTTCTTC	CASRMESSYNEQFF
TRBD1	TRBV7-9	TRBJ2-7	many	TGTGCCAGCAGCTTAGCACCGACAGGGGGCGTCTACGAGCAGTACTTC	CASSLAPTGGVYEQYF
-	TRBV7-3	TRBJ1-1	-	TGTACCAGCAGCTCAAGGGGCCGGGGTGAAGCTTTCTTT	CTSSSRGRGEAFF
-	TRBV13	TRBJ2-3	-	TGTGCCAGCAGCCCCCCCTCAACTAGAGATACGCAGTATTTT	CASSPPSTRDTQYF
-	TRBV29-1	TRBJ2-5	many	TGCAGTACAGGTCGGCCCCAAGAGACCCAGTACTTC	CSTGRPQETQYF
-	TRBV12-5	TRBJ2-5	few	TGTGCTAGTGGTTTGTATGGGGCGCCGGAGACCCAGTACTTC	CASGLYGAPETQYF
TRBD1	TRBV3-1	TRBJ2-2	-	TGTGCCAGCAGTCCCGGGACAGGGCTCCGGGAGCTGTTTTTT	CASSPGTGLRELFF
-	TRBV7-2	TRBJ2-1	many	TGTGCCAGCAGGGCAACAGGGGAGGTTGAGCAGTTCTTC	CASRATGEVEQFF
TRBD2	TRBV4-2	TRBJ2-1	-	TGTGCCAGCAGCCCAGGTAGCGGGACGAACTATGAGCAGTTCTTC	CASSPGSGTNYEQFF
-	TRBV7-6	TRBJ2-7	few	TGTGCCAGCAACCTGGCCTACGGGTTCCTGGACGAGCAGTACTTC	CASNLAYGFLDEQYF